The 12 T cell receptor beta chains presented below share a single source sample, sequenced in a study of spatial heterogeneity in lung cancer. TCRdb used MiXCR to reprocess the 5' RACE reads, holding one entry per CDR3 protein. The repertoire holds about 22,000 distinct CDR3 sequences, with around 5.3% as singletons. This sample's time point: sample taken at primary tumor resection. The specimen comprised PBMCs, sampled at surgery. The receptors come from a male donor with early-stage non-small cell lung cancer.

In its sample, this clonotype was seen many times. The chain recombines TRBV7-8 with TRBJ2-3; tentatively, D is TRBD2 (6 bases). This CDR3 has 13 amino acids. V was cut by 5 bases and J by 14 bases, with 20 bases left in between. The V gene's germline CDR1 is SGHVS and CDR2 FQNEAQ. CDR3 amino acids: CASSPPGSPGRYF. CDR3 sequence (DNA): TGTGCCAGCAGCCCGCCTGGGTCACCCGGGAGGTATTTT.

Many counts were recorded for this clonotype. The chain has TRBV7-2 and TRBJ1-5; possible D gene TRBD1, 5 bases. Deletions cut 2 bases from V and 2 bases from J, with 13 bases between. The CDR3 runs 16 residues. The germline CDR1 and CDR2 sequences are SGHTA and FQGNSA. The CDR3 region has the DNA TGTGCCAGCAGCTTACGGGGCGGGGTGGGCAATCAGCCCCAGCATTTT. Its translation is CASSLRGGVGNQPQHF.

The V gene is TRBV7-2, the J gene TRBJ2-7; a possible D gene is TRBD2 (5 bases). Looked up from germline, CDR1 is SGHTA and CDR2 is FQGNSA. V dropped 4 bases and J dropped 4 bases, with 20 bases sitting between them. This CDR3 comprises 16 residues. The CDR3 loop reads CASSSWTERNRYEQYF. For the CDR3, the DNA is TGTGCCAGCAGCTCCTGGACTGAAAGGAATAGGTACGAGCAGTACTTC.

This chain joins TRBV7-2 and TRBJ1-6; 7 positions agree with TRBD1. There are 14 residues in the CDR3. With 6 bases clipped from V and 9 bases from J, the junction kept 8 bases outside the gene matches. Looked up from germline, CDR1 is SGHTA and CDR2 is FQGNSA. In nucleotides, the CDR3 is TGTGCCAGCAGTATGACAGGGTTGGGTTCACCCCTCCACTTT. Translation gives CASSMTGLGSPLHF.

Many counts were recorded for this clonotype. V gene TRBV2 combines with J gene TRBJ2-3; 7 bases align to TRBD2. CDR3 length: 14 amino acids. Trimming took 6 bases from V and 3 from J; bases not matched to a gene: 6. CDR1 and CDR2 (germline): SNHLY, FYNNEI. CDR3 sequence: CASRVGLGTDTQYF. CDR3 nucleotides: TGTGCCAGCAGGGTCGGACTAGGGACAGATACGCAGTATTTT. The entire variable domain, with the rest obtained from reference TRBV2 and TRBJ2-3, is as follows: EPEVTQTPSHQVTQMGQEVILRCVPISNHLYFYWYRQILGQKVEFLVSFYNNEISEKSEIFDDQFSVERPDGSNFTLKIRSTKLEDSAMYFCASRVGLGTDTQYFGPGTRLTVL.

CDR3 sequence (DNA): TGTGCCAGCAGCCAACTAGTCACAGATACGCAGTATTTT. Amino acids: CASSQLVTDTQYF. This chain joins TRBV3-1 and TRBJ2-3; D call uncertain. The CDR3 is made up of 13 amino acids. The germline V gene encodes CDR1 LGHDT and CDR2 YNNKEL (reference sequence). Trimming left V 2 bases short and J 2 bases short, with 5 bases between.

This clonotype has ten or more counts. The CDR3 loop reads CASSVEGNWGTDTQYF. The CDR3 DNA sequence: TGTGCCAGCAGCGTAGAAGGGAATTGGGGCACAGATACGCAGTATTTT. The chain couples TRBV9 to TRBJ2-3; D unresolved. The CDR3 sequence is 16 residues long. CDR1 and CDR2 from the germline V gene are SGDLS and YYNGEE. V shed 0 bases and J shed 1 base, with 12 bases lying between them.

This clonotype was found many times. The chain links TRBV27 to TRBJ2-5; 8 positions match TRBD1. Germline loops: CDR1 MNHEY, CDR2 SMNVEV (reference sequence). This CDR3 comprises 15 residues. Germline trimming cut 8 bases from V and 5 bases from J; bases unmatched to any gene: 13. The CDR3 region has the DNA TGTGCCAGCTCCTTGGAGGGCAGGGGGCGGGAGACCCAGTACTTC. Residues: CASSLEGRGRETQYF.

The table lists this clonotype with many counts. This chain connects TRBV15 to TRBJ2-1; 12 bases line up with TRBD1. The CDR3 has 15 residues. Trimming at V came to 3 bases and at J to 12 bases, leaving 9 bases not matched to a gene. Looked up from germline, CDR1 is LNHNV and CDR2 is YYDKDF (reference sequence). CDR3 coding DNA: TGTGCCACCAGCAGCCCCGGGACAGGGGGCGAAAGGCAGTTCTTC. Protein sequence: CATSSPGTGGERQFF.

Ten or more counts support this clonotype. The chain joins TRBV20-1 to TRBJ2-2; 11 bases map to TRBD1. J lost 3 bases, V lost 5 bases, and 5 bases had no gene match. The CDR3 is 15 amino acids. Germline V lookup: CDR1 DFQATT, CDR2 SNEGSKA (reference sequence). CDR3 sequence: CSAGTGGMDTGELFF. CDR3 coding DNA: TGCAGTGCTGGGACAGGGGGTATGGACACCGGGGAGCTGTTTTTT.

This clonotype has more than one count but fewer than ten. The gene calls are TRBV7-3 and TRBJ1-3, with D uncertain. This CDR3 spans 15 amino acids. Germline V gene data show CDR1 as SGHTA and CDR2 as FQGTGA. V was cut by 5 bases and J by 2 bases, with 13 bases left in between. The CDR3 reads CASSPGFGAGNTIYF. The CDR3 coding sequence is TGTGCCAGCAGCCCGGGATTCGGGGCTGGAAACACCATATATTTT.

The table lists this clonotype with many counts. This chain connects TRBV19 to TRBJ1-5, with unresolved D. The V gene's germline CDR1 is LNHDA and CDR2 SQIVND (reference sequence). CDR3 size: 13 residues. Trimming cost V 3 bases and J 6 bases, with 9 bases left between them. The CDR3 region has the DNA TGTGCCAGTAGTATCCAGGACGGTCAGCCCCAGCATTTT. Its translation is CASSIQDGQPQHF.